A single count supports the clone carrying this TCR beta chain. Antigen unknown. Sequencing was performed with immunoSEQ multiplex PCR; in TCRdb, only in-frame clones are kept and a portion is missing. The sample has fewer than 120,000 clones; about nine tenths are singletons. These data belong to a study of T cell responses to AZD1222 COVID-19 vaccine. Study-wide findings and caveats: Two doses of AZD1222 preceded a rise in Spike-specific TCR breadth and depth.

Trimming left V 4 bases short and J 0 bases short, with 10 bases between. This CDR3 spans 15 amino acids. CDR1 is LGHNA, CDR2 YNFKEQ, per germline. This sequence was found in an adult in good health. The chain joins TRBV4-2 to TRBJ2-1, with D possibly TRBD1 on 6 matching bases. The starting material was peripheral blood, obtained on day 0 of AZD1222 vaccination. The CDR3 nucleotides are TGTGCCAGCAGCCGGACAGCAATCTCCTACAATGAGCAGTTCTTC. Its translation: CASSRTAISYNEQFF.